This T cell receptor beta chain originates from a study of OX40 agonist ivuxolimab in advanced cancers. Study-wide points: It was not determined which antigens were specifically recognized by the peripheral T cells that had undergone clonal expansion.

Clones were sequenced by immunoSEQ multiplex PCR, and TCRdb holds only the in-frame ones, with some missing. The sample gives tens of thousands of clones, approximately 80% of which show up once; 1% to 1.3% is in the top ten. This clone was seen only once. The antigen is unknown. The V and J ends lost 4 bases and 4 bases, in that order; junction bases with no gene match: 7. The CDR3 runs 15 residues. Germline CDR1 LNHDA, CDR2 SQIVND (reference sequence). This rearrangement joins TRBV19 to TRBJ1-2; 9 bases match TRBD1. Material: CD4+ or CD8+ T cells sorted from blood, obtained in a trial of the OX40 agonist ivuxolimab. This clonotype originated in an adult with an advanced solid tumor such as melanoma, head and neck, liver or kidney cancer. For the CDR3, the DNA is TGTGCCAGTAGTACCGGACAGGGGACAATCTATGGCTACACCTTC. Protein: CASSTGQGTIYGYTF.